This is a list of T cell receptor delta chains from one sample in a study of gamma-delta T cells after stem cell transplantation. TCRdb called clones from the RT-PCR reads again using CATT. Of over 9,000 delta-chain clones in the sample, around two fifths were seen once. The specimen sequenced was gamma-delta T cells. The receptors here all came from a human donor. It is not recorded whose cells these are; they may come from a transplant donor. Both conserved end residues are part of each CDR3. A D gene is named only where the DNA matches it firmly. Rows give clone size only sometimes, using once, few, many, or a class for an expanded clone.

. | TRDJ1 | TRDD3 | 18 | TRDV2 | CACDTGWGRLIVTDKLIF | TGTGCCTGCGACACCGGGTGGGGGAGACTGATCGTCACCGATAAACTCATCTTT
. | TRDJ2 | TRDD3 | 17 | TRDV2 | CACDTEGAGGSTAQLFF | TGTGCCTGTGACACCGAGGGGGCTGGGGGATCTACAGCACAACTCTTCTTT
few | TRDJ1 | . | 21 | TRDV1 | CALGELSSYNPGGRNTDKLIF | TGTGCTCTTGGGGAACTTTCCTCCTACAACCCCGGGGGACGTAACACCGATAAACTCATCTTT
. | TRDJ1 | . | 14 | TRDV1 | CALGEFYGETKLIF | TGTGCTCTTGGGGAATTCTACGGGGAGACAAAACTCATCTTT
few | TRDJ1 | . | 16 | TRDV1 | CALGEFRPRYTDKLIF | TGTGCTCTTGGGGAATTTCGACCCAGGTACACCGATAAACTCATCTTT
. | TRDJ3 | TRDD3 | 18 | TRDV2 | CACDILGDPPWDTRQMFF | TGTGCCTGTGACATACTGGGGGATCCCCCCTGGGACACCCGACAGATGTTTTTC
few | TRDJ2 | . | 16 | TRDV1 | CALGELVAPATAQLFF | TGTGCTCTTGGGGAACTAGTAGCCCCGGCGACAGCACAACTCTTCTTT
. | TRDJ1 | . | 15 | TRDV1 | CALGARLGTYGKLIF | TGTGCTCTTGGGGCCCGGCTAGGTACCTATGGGAAACTCATCTTT
. | TRDJ1 | TRDD3 | 21 | TRDV2 | CACDTVSRGDTHSRGTDKLIF | TGTGCCTGTGACACCGTCTCGAGGGGGGATACGCACTCTCGGGGCACCGATAAACTCATCTTT
. | TRDJ1 | TRDD3 | 19 | TRDV1 | CALRPVTPITGGSTGKLTF | TGTGCTCTCCGACCGGTAACTCCTATTACTGGGGGATCGACCGGAAAACTCACCTTT
. | TRDJ1 | TRDD3 | 19 | TRDV1 | CAIGEGESGGYPDTDKLIF | TGTGCTATTGGGGAGGGAGAAAGTGGGGGATACCCGGACACCGATAAACTCATCTTT
once | TRDJ1 | . | 15 | TRDV1 | CARGERPVGTDKLIF | TGTGCTCGTGGGGAAAGACCCGTGGGCACCGATAAACTCATCTTT
few | TRDJ3 | TRDD3 | 19 | TRDV1 | CALGENTYWGIKGTRQMFF | TGTGCTCTTGGGGAAAACACCTACTGGGGGATAAAAGGCACCCGACAGATGTTTTTC
. | TRDJ1 | . | 22 | TRDV2 | CACDPPSNEGYGDGGYTDKLIF | TGTGCCTGTGACCCACCTTCCAACGAGGGGTACGGGGATGGAGGATACACCGATAAACTCATCTTT
. | TRDJ1 | TRDD3 | 19 | TRDV1 | CAIGECSPLGAAARKKLIF | TGTGCTATTGGGGAGTGTTCCCCTCTGGGGGCCGCCGCGAGGAAGAAACTCATCTTT
. | TRDJ1 | . | 22 | TRDV1 | CALGPPKDFPYWVIMYTDKLIF | TGTGCTCTTGGCCCTCCTAAGGATTTTCCGTACTGGGTGATCATGTACACCGATAAACTCATCTTT
. | TRDJ3 | TRDD3 | 17 | TRDV2 | CACGSGGFSWDTRQMFF | TGTGCCTGTGGTTCTGGGGGGTTCTCCTGGGACACCCGACAGATGTTTTTC
few | TRDJ3 | . | 17 | TRAV29/DV5 | CAASAPLLSWDTRQMFF | TGTGCAGCAAGCGCTCCCCTCCTCTCCTGGGACACCCGACAGATGTTTTTC
. | TRDJ1 | . | 19 | TRDV2 | CACDTPTRRGEGHTDKLIF | TGTGCCTGTGACACCCCGACGAGGCGGGGGGAGGGGCACACCGATAAACTCATCTTT
. | TRDJ1 | . | 13 | TRDV3 | CASPCPYNDTLIF | TGTGCCTCCCCATGCCCTTACAACGATACACTCATCTTT
few | TRDJ1 | . | 19 | TRDV1 | CALVENPTASSCFTDKLIF | TGTGCTCTTGTCGAAAATCCTACCGCTTCTTCTTGCTTCACCGATAAACTCATCTTT
medium-sized | TRDJ1 | . | 21 | TRDV1 | CALGAAFLGPSYWGTRGKLIF | TGTGCTCTTGGGGCGGCCTTCCTAGGACCTTCGTACTGGGGGACCCGAGGTAAACTCATCTTT
few | TRDJ2 | TRDD3 | 26 | TRDV1 | CALGELLGMFFLPLGGYEDLTAQLFF | TGTGCTCTTGGGGAACTACTCGGCATGTTCTTCCTACCCCTTGGGGGATACGAGGACTTGACAGCACAACTCTTCTTT
. | TRDJ1 | TRDD3 | 24 | TRDV1 | CALGEVSPRNWGESRGPYTDKLIF | TGTGCTCTTGGGGAAGTTTCCCCCCGAAACTGGGGTGAATCCCGTGGGCCTTACACCGATAAACTCATCTTT
. | TRDJ1 | TRDD2 | 17 | TRDV3 | CAFIPSYQGACTDKLIF | TGTGCCTTTATTCCTTCCTACCAGGGGGCATGCACCGATAAACTCATCTTT
few | TRDJ1 | . | 15 | TRDV1 | CALGKRATKRDKLIF | TGTGCTCTTGGGAAAAGGGCAACTAAACGAGATAAACTCATCTTT
medium-sized | TRDJ1 | TRDD2 | 17 | TRDV2 | CACFLRRGRPYTDKLIF | TGTGCCTGTTTCCTACGACGGGGAAGACCGTACACCGATAAACTCATCTTT
. | TRDJ1 | . | 12 | TRDV2 | CACNTDVAQLIF | TGTGCCTGTAACACCGACGTCGCTCAACTCATCTTT
. | TRDJ1 | TRDD3 | 28 | TRDV1 | CALGVSSSGGFSSGGVGPPILYTDELIF | TGTGCTCTTGGGGTTTCTTCCTCTGGGGGATTCTCCTCGGGGGGTGTTGGCCCTCCCATCCTGTACACCGATGAACTCATCTTT
. | TRDJ3 | TRDD3 | 16 | TRDV3 | CAFLGVSSWDSRQMFF | TGTGCCTTTCTGGGGGTTAGCTCCTGGGACTCCCGACAGATGTTTTTC
few | TRDJ1 | TRDD3 | 21 | TRDV1 | CALGESQAFPLDWGITDELIF | TGTGCTCTTGGGGAATCTCAGGCCTTCCCCTTAGACTGGGGGATCACCGATGAACTCATCTTT
medium-sized | TRDJ3 | TRDD3 | 19 | TRDV2 | CACDLVLGSSSWDTRQMFF | TGTGCCTGTGACCTCGTACTGGGGTCCAGCTCCTGGGACACCCGACAGATGTTTTTC
few | TRDJ3 | . | 17 | TRDV2 | CACERLGSSWDTRQMFF | TGTGCCTGTGAACGCTTGGGGAGCTCCTGGGACACCCGACAGATGTTTTTC
. | TRDJ1 | TRDD2 | 14 | TRDV1 | CSLGEPFLRPKLIF | TGTTCTCTTGGGGAACCGTTCCTACGACCTAAACTCATCTTT
. | TRDJ1 | TRDD2 | 17 | TRDV1 | CALGEGLPADTFDKLIF | TGTGCTCTTGGGGAAGGCCTTCCTGCCGATACTTTCGATAAACTCATCTTT
medium-sized | TRDJ2 | . | 15 | TRDV1 | CALGERGTPAAQLFF | TGTGCTCTTGGGGAACGTGGTACCCCGGCAGCACAACTCTTCTTT
. | TRDJ2 | . | 17 | TRDV1 | CALGAIREDLGIGQLFF | TGTGCTCTTGGTGCTATCAGAGAGGACCTAGGAATAGGGCAACTCTTCTTT
once | TRDJ1 | TRDD3 | 22 | TRDV1 | CALGELSGCGFGGYGRTDKLIF | TGTGCTCTTGGGGAACTTTCTGGGTGTGGCTTTGGGGGATACGGGAGGACCGATAAACTCATCTTT
. | TRDJ1 | . | 24 | TRDV3 | CAFRCRGSFKAGRWARSSTDKLIF | TGTGCCTTCAGATGCCGTGGTTCCTTTAAGGCGGGGAGGTGGGCCAGATCTTCCACCGATAAACTCATCTTT
few | TRDJ2 | . | 22 | TRDV1 | CALGELEVWGPFWDPSTAQLFF | TGTGCTCTTGGGGAACTAGAAGTCTGGGGACCCTTCTGGGACCCTTCGACAGCACAACTCTTCTTT
medium-sized | TRDJ1 | . | 16 | TRDV1 | CALGVNLPPGIPKLIF | TGTGCTCTTGGGGTAAACCTTCCTCCGGGGATCCCTAAACTCATCTTT
few | TRDJ1 | TRDD3 | 27 | TRDV1 | CALGESDLLPHPVYWGIRGAYTDKLIF | TGTGCTCTTGGGGAATCAGATCTGCTCCCGCACCCCGTCTACTGGGGGATACGCGGGGCGTACACCGATAAACTCATCTTT
. | TRDJ1 | . | 19 | TRDV1 | CAIGVVSDTGISLTDKLIF | TGTGCTATTGGGGTCGTTTCGGATACCGGGATATCGCTCACCGATAAACTCATCTTT
. | TRDJ3 | . | 21 | TRDV2 | CACDTYFHRVYSSCDTRQMFF | TGTGCCTGTGACACCTACTTCCATAGGGTATACTCCTCCTGTGACACACGACAGATGTTTTTC
. | TRDJ1 | . | 16 | TRDV1 | CARGNSGTGLSDKLIF | TGTGCTCGTGGGAACTCCGGAACCGGGCTGTCCGATAAACTCATCTTT
. | TRDJ1 | . | 14 | TRDV3 | CALGGRIHGDKLIF | TGTGCCCTCGGGGGGAGGATACACGGCGATAAACTCATCTTT
. | TRDJ3 | TRDD3 | 19 | TRDV2 | CACDLLGAPVSLDTRQMFF | TGTGCCTGTGACCTACTGGGGGCCCCAGTCTCCTTGGACACCCGACAGATGTTTTTC
. | TRDJ1 | . | 19 | TRDV1 | CALGERIMGYTPYTDKLIF | TGTGCTCTTGGGGAACGCATAATGGGGTATACCCCATACACCGATAAACTCATCTTT
. | TRDJ2 | TRDD3 | 20 | TRDV1 | CALGERILILGDPLPAQLFF | TGTGCTCTTGGGGAACGAATACTTATACTGGGGGACCCTTTGCCAGCACAACTCTTCTTT
medium-sized | TRDJ1 | TRDD3 | 24 | TRDV1 | CALGVASPGVYWGIRIFPTVKLIF | TGTGCTCTTGGGGTTGCTTCCCCAGGGGTGTACTGGGGGATACGCATTTTCCCGACCGTCAAACTCATCTTT
few | TRDJ1 | TRDD3 | 20 | TRDV1 | CALGELFLRWGIRLNDKLIF | TGTGCTCTTGGGGAACTCTTCCTTAGGTGGGGGATACGGTTGAACGATAAACTCATCTTT
. | TRDJ3 | TRDD3 | 22 | TRDV2 | CACDAVRLATGVLSWDTRQMFF | TGTGCCTGTGACGCCGTTCGATTGGCTACTGGGGTCCTCTCCTGGGACACCCGACAGATGTTTTTC
. | TRDJ2 | TRDD3 | 21 | TRDV1 | CALGTFPSVLGDTQMTAQLFF | TGTGCTCTTGGGACCTTTCCATCGGTACTGGGGGATACCCAGATGACAGCACAACTCTTCTTT
few | TRDJ1 | TRDD3 | 21 | TRAV29/DV5 | CAASVDTLVLGDTLGSDKLIF | TGTGCAGCAAGCGTGGATACGTTGGTACTGGGGGATACGCTAGGGTCCGATAAACTCATCTTT
. | TRDJ1 | . | 23 | TRAV29/DV5 | CAASGNPTIPGGLGDEYRDKLIF | TGTGCAGCAAGCGGCAATCCTACGATTCCCGGGGGACTAGGCGATGAGTACCGCGATAAACTCATCTTT
medium-sized | TRDJ1 | TRDD3 | 17 | TRDV2 | CACVVLGDTGNTDKLIF | TGTGCCTGTGTCGTACTGGGGGATACGGGGAACACCGATAAACTCATCTTT
. | TRDJ1 | . | 22 | TRDV1 | CALGKKPSSIVLGVPRRDKLIF | TGTGCTCTTGGGAAAAAACCTTCCAGTATCGTTCTTGGGGTTCCGCGTCGCGATAAACTCATCTTT